Sequencing of this T cell receptor (beta chain) was carried out in a study of OX40 agonist ivuxolimab in advanced cancers. Study overall: The study treated patients with ivuxolimab, an agonistic anti-OX40 (CD134) antibody. Prior anti-PD-1, anti-PD-L1 or anti-CTLA-4 therapy was allowed; over 30% had some.

Some clones are missing from TCRdb's copy, which holds only in-frame ones; the method was immunoSEQ multiplex PCR. The sample holds roughly 41,000 clones; around 81% are singletons and the top ten take roughly 40%. Findings and caveats of the study: Average numbers of expanded clones were greater in CD8+ T cells than in CD4+.

As to this clone: The antigen is undetermined.

The CDR3 length is 13 residues. V dropped 2 bases and J dropped 4 bases, with 8 bases sitting between them. CDR1 MNHEY and CDR2 SVGAGI come from the germline V gene. The sequenced sample was CD4+ or CD8+ T cells sorted from blood, obtained in a trial of the OX40 agonist ivuxolimab. This receptor was taken from an adult with an advanced solid tumor such as melanoma, head and neck, liver or kidney cancer. V usage is TRBV6-5 and J usage is TRBJ1-1; D call uncertain. The CDR3 DNA follows: TGTGCCAGCAGTTACGTCGGTACCACTGAAGCTTTCTTT. The encoded protein is CASSYVGTTEAFF.